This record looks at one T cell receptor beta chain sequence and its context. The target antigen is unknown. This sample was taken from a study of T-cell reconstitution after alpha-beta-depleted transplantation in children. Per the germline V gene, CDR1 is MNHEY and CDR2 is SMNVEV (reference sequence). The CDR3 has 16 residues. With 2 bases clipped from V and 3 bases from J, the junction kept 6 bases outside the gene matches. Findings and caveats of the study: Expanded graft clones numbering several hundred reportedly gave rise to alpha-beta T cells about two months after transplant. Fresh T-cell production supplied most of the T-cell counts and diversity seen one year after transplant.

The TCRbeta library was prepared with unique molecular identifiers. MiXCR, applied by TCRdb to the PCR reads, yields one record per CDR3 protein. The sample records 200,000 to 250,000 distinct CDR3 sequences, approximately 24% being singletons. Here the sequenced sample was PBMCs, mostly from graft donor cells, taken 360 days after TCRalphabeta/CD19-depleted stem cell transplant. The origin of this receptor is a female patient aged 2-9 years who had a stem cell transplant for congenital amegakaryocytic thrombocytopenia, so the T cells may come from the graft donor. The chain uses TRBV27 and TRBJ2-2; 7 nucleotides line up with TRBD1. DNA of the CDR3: TGTGCCAGCAGTTTAAGGGACAGTCGAGACACCGGGGAGCTGTTTTTT. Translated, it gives CASSLRDSRDTGELFF.